This entry features one TCR beta chain sequence. Per the authors' pipeline: Estimation of nucleated cell counts relied on the amplification of reference gene primers. Method: immunoSEQ multiplex PCR; TCRdb's copy keeps in-frame clones and lacks some. The V and J calls and clone size were taken over from that table, and D and trimming were inferred from the DNA. The sample has under 250,000 clones; more than 85% are singletons. This record comes from a study of blood T cell repertoires in COVID-19. Whole-study context: Spain, Italy and the United States supplied samples that represented acute and convalescent COVID-19. Sources were T cells, B-cell-depleted T cells, or PBMCs; the material itself was cDNA or gDNA.

Germline CDR1 is SGHVS and CDR2 is FQNEAQ. V was cut by 4 bases and J by 10 bases, with 13 bases left in between. The CDR3 has 12 amino acids. The chain joins TRBV7-8 to TRBJ1-1; D is undetermined. The specimen sequenced was peripheral blood. The sequence was obtained from a woman between 65 and 79 years old with active or convalescent COVID-19. CDR3 nucleotide sequence: TGTGCCAGCAGCTACGGAGCCGCAGCAGCTTTCTTT. This codes for CASSYGAAAAFF.